This passage covers 8 T cell receptor beta chains from one sample sequenced in a study of T-cell reconstitution after alpha-beta-depleted transplantation in children. Unique molecular identifiers were incorporated during preparation of the TCRbeta library. MiXCR, applied by TCRdb to the PCR reads, yields one record per CDR3 protein. The sample carries around 360,000 distinct CDR3 sequences, about a tenth recorded once. The specimen comprised PBMCs from the stem cell graft donor, sampled from the stem cell graft. These receptors were obtained from a human donor who donated a stem cell graft to a child with acute lymphoblastic leukemia.

This clonotype has ten or more counts. The rearrangement joins TRBV5-1 to TRBJ1-1, with D possibly matching TRBD1 (6 bases). The CDR3 contains 13 residues. Between the trimmed V and J ends, which lost 6 bases and 1 base, there was a span of 10 bases. CDR1 and CDR2 from the germline V gene are SGHRS and YFSETQ. The CDR3 is CASTGTPNTEAFF. CDR3 nucleotides: TGCGCCAGCACCGGGACACCGAACACTGAAGCTTTCTTT.

The V gene is TRBV5-1, the J gene TRBJ1-1, with D maybe TRBD1 (6 bases). From germline, CDR1 is SGHRS and CDR2 YFSETQ. Trimming stripped 0 bases from V and 4 bases from J, with 13 bases between. The length of the CDR3 is 15 residues. The CDR3 region is CASSLGGAVVTEAFF. The CDR3 DNA sequence: TGCGCCAGCAGCTTGGGGGGGGCCGTGGTCACTGAAGCTTTCTTT.

The genes are TRBV7-2 and TRBJ2-1; a weak D match, TRBD2 (6 bases). Germline CDR1 SGHTA, CDR2 FQGNSA. V lost 3 bases and J lost 9, with 15 bases in between. The CDR3 is 14 amino acids. The CDR3 DNA reads as TGTGCCAGCAGCTTTTTGGCGGGATATAGTGAGCAGTTCTTC. Translating it yields CASSFLAGYSEQFF.

A few counts support this clonotype. The J gene is TRBJ1-2, the V gene TRBV27, with D hard to call. The CDR3 loop spans 14 amino acids. The germline V and J ends were trimmed by 3 bases and 2 bases, with 10 bases remaining between them. Germline assignment: CDR1 MNHEY and CDR2 SMNVEV (reference sequence). The CDR3 coding sequence is TGTGCCAGCAGTTTTCTCCACGCGAACTATGGCTACACCTTC. It encodes CASSFLHANYGYTF.

The chain uses TRBV4-1 and TRBJ1-5; 9 nucleotides line up with TRBD1. The CDR3 consists of 15 residues. Germline CDR1 is MGHRA and CDR2 is YSYEKL. V shed 7 bases, J shed 4 bases, and the junction held 8 bases outside the gene matches. The CDR3 loop is CASTRGQGRNQPQHF. CDR3 DNA: TGCGCCAGCACCCGCGGACAGGGGAGGAATCAGCCCCAGCATTTT.

The table lists this clonotype with a few counts. The chain employs TRBV7-2 and TRBJ2-6; TRBD1 or TRBD2 may be the D gene (5 bases each). The V end was cut by 1 base, the J end by 1 base, with 11 bases between. Germline-derived CDR1 and CDR2 are SGHTA and FQGNSA. This CDR3 region has 17 residues. The CDR3 sequence: CASSLGGWGSGANVLTF. CDR3 nucleotides: TGTGCCAGCAGCTTAGGGGGATGGGGGTCTGGGGCCAACGTCCTGACTTTC.

This clonotype was seen repeatedly, ten times or more. CDR3 in DNA: TGTGCCAGCAGCCCTCTCCTGGGACAGGGTCAAAATGAGCAGTTCTTC. It specifies CASSPLLGQGQNEQFF. V and J are TRBV3-1 and TRBJ2-1; 9 positions agree with TRBD1. With V trimmed by 4 bases and J by 7 bases, 11 bases remained unmatched. The CDR3 runs to 16 residues. Germline-derived CDR1 and CDR2 are LGHDT and YNNKEL (reference sequence).

This clonotype was counted a few times. The chain recombines TRBV6-2 or TRBV6-3 with TRBJ2-7, with 16 bases identical to TRBD2. This CDR3 has 21 residues. Germline CDR1 reads MNHEY; CDR2 reads SVGEGT. V was pared by 5 bases and J by 3 bases, with 19 bases of the junction left unmatched. CDR3 in DNA: TGTGCCAGCAGTACCGGGACTAGCGGGAGGGTGGCCTTTTCTGGGGACTACGAGCAGTACTTC. Protein product: CASSTGTSGRVAFSGDYEQYF.